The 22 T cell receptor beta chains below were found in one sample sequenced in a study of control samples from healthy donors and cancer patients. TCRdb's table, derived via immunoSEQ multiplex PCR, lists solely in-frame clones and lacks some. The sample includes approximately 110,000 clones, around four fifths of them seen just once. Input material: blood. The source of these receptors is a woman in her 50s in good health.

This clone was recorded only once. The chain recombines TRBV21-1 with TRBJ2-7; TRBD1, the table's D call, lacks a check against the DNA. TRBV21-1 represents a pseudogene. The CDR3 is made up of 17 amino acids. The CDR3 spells CASSRRRRGEGTYEQYF. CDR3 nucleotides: TGTGCCAGCAGCAGAAGACGCAGGGGAGAAGGGACCTACGAGCAGTACTTC.

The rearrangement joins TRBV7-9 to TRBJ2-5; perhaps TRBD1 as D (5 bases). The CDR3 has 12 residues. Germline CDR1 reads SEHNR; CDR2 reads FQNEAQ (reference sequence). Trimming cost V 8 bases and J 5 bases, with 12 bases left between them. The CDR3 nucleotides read TGTGCCAGCGGCCAGGGTACCGAGACCCAGTACTTC. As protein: CASGQGTETQYF.

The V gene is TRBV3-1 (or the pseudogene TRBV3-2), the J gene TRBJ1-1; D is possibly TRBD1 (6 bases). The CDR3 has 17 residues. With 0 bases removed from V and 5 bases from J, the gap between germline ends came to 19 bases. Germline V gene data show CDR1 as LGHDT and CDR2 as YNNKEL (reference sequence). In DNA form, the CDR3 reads TGTGCCAGCAGCCAAGAATTCGGAGGGGGTGTAAGAACTGAAGCTTTCTTT. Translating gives CASSQEFGGGVRTEAFF.

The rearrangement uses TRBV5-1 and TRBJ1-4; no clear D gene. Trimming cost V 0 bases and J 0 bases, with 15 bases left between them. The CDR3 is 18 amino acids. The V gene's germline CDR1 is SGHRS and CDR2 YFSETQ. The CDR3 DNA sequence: TGCGCCAGCAGCTTGGCCCCCACGGGCTTTGCAACTAATGAAAAACTGTTTTTT. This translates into CASSLAPTGFATNEKLFF.

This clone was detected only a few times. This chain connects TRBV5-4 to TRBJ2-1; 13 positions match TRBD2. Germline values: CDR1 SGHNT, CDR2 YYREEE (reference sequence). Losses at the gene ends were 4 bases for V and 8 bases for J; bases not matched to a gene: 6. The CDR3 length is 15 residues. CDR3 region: CASSAGLAGIDEQFF. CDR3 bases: TGTGCCAGCAGCGCGGGACTAGCGGGAATCGATGAGCAGTTCTTC.

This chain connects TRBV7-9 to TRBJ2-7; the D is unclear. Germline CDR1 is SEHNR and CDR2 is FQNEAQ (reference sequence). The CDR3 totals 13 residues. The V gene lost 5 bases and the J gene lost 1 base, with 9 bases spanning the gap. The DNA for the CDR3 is TGTGCCAGCAGCCCCGGAGTATCCTACGAGCAGTACTTC. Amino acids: CASSPGVSYEQYF.

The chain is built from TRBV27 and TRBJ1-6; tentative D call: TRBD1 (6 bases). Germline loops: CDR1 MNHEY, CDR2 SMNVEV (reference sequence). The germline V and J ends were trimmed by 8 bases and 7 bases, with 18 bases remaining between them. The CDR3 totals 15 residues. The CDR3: CASRDTTGWNSPLHF. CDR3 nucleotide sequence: TGTGCCAGCCGGGACACTACCGGCTGGAATTCACCCCTCCACTTT.

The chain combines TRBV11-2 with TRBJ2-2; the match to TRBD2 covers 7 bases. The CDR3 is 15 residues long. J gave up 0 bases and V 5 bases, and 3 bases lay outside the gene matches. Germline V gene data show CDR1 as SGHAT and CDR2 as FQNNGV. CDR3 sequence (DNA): TGTGCCAGCAGCCTTGGACTAGCGAACACCGGGGAGCTGTTTTTT. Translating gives CASSLGLANTGELFF.

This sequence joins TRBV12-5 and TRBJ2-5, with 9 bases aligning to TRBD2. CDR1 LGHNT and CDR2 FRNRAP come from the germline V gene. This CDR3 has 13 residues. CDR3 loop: CAVVGSGRETQYF. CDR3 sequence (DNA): TGTGCGGTTGTTGGTAGCGGGAGAGAGACCCAGTACTTC.

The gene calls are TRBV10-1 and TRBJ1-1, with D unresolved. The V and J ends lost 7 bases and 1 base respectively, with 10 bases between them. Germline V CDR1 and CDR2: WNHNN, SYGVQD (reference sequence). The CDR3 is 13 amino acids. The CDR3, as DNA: TGCGCCAGCACTTTGTCGGAGAACACTGAAGCTTTCTTT. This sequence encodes CASTLSENTEAFF.

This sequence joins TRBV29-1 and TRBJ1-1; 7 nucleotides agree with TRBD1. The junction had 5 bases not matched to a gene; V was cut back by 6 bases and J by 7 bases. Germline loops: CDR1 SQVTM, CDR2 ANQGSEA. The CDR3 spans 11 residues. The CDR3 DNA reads TGCAGCGTCAAGGGGGCCGGTGAAGCTTTCTTT. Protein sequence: CSVKGAGEAFF.

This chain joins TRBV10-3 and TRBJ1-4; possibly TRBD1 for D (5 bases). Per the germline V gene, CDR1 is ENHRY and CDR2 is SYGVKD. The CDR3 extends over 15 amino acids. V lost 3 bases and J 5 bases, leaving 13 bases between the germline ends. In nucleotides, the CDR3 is TGTGCCATCAGTGACCTCGACAGCCGGAATGAAAAACTGTTTTTT. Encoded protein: CAISDLDSRNEKLFF.

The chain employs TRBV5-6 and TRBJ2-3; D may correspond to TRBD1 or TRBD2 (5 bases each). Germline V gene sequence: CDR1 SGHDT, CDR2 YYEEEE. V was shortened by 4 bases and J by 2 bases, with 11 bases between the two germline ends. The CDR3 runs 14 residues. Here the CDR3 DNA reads TGTGCCAGCAGCCCCGGGACGAACACAGATACGCAGTATTTT. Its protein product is CASSPGTNTDTQYF.

The DNA of the CDR3 is TGTGCCAGCAGCCAAGATGCGGCAGGTGAATCATATGGCTACACCTTC. This translates into CASSQDAAGESYGYTF. The rearrangement joins TRBV4-2 to TRBJ1-2, with D uncertain. In germline, CDR1 is LGHNA, CDR2 YNFKEQ. Trimming removed 0 bases from V and 5 bases from J, with 16 bases in between. This CDR3 has 16 amino acids.

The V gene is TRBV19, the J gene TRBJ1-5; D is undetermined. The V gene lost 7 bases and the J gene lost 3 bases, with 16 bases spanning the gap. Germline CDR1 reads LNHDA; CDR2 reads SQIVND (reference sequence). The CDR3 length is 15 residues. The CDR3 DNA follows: TGTGCCAGTACCCTGGACGGGAATTTCAATCAGCCCCAGCATTTT. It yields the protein CASTLDGNFNQPQHF.

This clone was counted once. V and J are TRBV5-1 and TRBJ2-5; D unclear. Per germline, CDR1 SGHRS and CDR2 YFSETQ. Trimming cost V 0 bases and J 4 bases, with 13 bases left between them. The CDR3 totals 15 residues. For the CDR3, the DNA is TGCGCCAGCAGCTTGGGGGCCACGATGGGAGAGACCCAGTACTTC. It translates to CASSLGATMGETQYF.

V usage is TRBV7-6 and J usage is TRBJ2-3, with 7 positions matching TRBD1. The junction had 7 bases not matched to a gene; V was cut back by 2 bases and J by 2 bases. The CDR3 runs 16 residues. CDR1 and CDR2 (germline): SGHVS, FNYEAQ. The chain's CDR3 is CASSLHLGTDTDTQYF. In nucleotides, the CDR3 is TGTGCCAGCAGCTTACACCTCGGGACAGACACAGATACGCAGTATTTT.

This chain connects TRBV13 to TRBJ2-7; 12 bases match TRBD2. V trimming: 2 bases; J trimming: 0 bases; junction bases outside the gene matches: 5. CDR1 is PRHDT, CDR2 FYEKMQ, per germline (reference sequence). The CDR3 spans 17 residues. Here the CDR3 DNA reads TGTGCCAGCAGCTTAAGGGGGGGACTAGCGGGCTCCTACGAGCAGTACTTC. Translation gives CASSLRGGLAGSYEQYF.

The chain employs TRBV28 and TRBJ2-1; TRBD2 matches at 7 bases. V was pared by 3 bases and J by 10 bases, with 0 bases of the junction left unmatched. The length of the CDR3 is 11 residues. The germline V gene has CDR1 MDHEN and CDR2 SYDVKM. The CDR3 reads CASSLREEQFF. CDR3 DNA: TGTGCCAGCAGTTTGCGGGAGGAGCAGTTCTTC. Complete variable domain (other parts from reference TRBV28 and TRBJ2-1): DVKVTQSSRYLVKRTGEKVFLECVQDMDHENMFWYRQDPGLGLRLIYFSYDVKMKEKGDIPEGYSVSREKKERFSLILESASTNQTSMYLCASSLREEQFFGPGTRLTVL.

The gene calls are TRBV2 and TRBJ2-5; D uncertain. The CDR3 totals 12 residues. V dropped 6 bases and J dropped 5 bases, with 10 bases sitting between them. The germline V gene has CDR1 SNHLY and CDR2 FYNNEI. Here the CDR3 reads CASRGDMETQYF. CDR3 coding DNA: TGTGCCAGCAGGGGTGACATGGAGACCCAGTACTTC. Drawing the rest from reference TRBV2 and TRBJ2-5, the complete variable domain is EPEVTQTPSHQVTQMGQEVILRCVPISNHLYFYWYRQILGQKVEFLVSFYNNEISEKSEIFDDQFSVERPDGSNFTLKIRSTKLEDSAMYFCASRGDMETQYFGPGTRLLVL.

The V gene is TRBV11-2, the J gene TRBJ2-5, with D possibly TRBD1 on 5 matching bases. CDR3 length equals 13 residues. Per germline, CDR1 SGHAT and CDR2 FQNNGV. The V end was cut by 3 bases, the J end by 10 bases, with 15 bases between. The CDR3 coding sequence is TGTGCCAGCAGCTTTGATTCAGGGTTGGGCCAGTACTTC. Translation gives CASSFDSGLGQYF.

This CDR3 reads CASSFWGGETQYF. Written as DNA, the CDR3 is TGTGCCAGCAGTTTCTGGGGGGGGGAGACCCAGTACTTC. The V and J genes are TRBV27 and TRBJ2-5, with TRBD2 matching over 7 bases. After removal of 3 bases from V and 5 bases from J, the junction contained 3 bases not matched to a gene. This CDR3 contains 13 residues. The germline V gene has CDR1 MNHEY and CDR2 SMNVEV (reference sequence).